This TCR beta chain was found in a study of blood T cell repertoires in COVID-19. Original analysis: Amplification from reference gene primers served as the basis for estimated nucleated cell counts. Repertoires were generated with immunoSEQ multiplex PCR, while TCRdb's copy carries only in-frame clones and drops some. V and J calls plus clone size are reproduced from that table; the DNA served to infer D and trimming. The repertoire has approximately 400,000 clones, about 88% of them found once; the top ten carry 0.9% to 1.5%. V dropped 8 bases and J dropped 2 bases, with 12 bases sitting between them. CDR1 and CDR2 (germline): LNHDA, SQIVND (reference sequence). The CDR3 is 14 residues long.

Sequenced material: PBMCs or T cells enriched from blood (not recorded which). The sequence came from a young woman who had recovered from COVID-19. The rearrangement joins TRBV19 to TRBJ2-2, with D maybe TRBD1 (6 bases). CDR3 amino acids: CASSLQGNTGELFF. In DNA form, the CDR3 reads TGTGCCAGTTCTTTACAGGGTAACACCGGGGAGCTGTTTTTT.